The 17 T cell receptor beta chains below come from one sample, sequenced in a study of blood T cell repertoires in COVID-19. The table came from immunoSEQ multiplex PCR; TCRdb's copy has only in-frame clones and leaves some out. The repertoire holds about 400,000 clones, with about 90% as singletons. The sequenced material came from PBMCs or T cells enriched from blood (not recorded which). Every receptor here comes from a woman aged 25 to 39 who had recovered from COVID-19.

CDR3 sequence (DNA): TGTGCCAGCAGTGGGACAGGGGGCGTATATGGCTACACCTTC. Residues: CASSGTGGVYGYTF. This chain connects TRBV2 to TRBJ1-2; TRBD1 aligns across 11 bases. Germline trimming cut 4 bases from V and 5 bases from J; bases unmatched to any gene: 3. The CDR3 is 14 residues long. The V gene's germline CDR1 is SNHLY and CDR2 FYNNEI. The whole variable domain, remainder taken from reference TRBV2 and TRBJ1-2, is EPEVTQTPSHQVTQMGQEVILRCVPISNHLYFYWYRQILGQKVEFLVSFYNNEISEKSEIFDDQFSVERPDGSNFTLKIRSTKLEDSAMYFCASSGTGGVYGYTFGSGTRLTVV.

This chain uses TRBV11-1 with TRBJ2-5; 7 bases are shared with TRBD1. Trimming took 7 bases from V and 5 from J; bases not matched to a gene: 10. This CDR3 has 14 residues. The germline V gene encodes CDR1 SGHAT and CDR2 FQDESV (reference sequence). The CDR3 spells CASTRQGMGETQYF. The CDR3 DNA follows: TGTGCCAGCACCCGACAGGGTATGGGGGAGACCCAGTACTTC.

This clone has a single count. The J gene is TRBJ2-2, the V gene TRBV10-3, with D tentatively TRBD1 (6 bases). From germline, CDR1 is ENHRY and CDR2 SYGVKD. There are 13 residues in the CDR3. The V and J ends lost 9 bases and 5 bases respectively, with 13 bases between them. This CDR3 is CAISGVGTGELFF. The CDR3 nucleotides read TGTGCCATTTCAGGGGTGGGAACCGGGGAGCTGTTTTTT.

The chain carries TRBV18 and TRBJ1-6; D is unresolved. The CDR3 contains 15 residues. The V end lost 5 bases, the J end lost 0 bases, and 8 bases lay between the germline ends. Germline V CDR1 and CDR2: KGHSH, LQKENI. Here the CDR3 DNA reads TGTGCCAGCTCATTTGGGAGCTCCTATAATTCACCCCTCCACTTT. Its protein product is CASSFGSSYNSPLHF.

The gene calls are TRBV24-1 and TRBJ2-5; 9 bases align to TRBD2. CDR3 size: 16 residues. Trimming took 1 base from V and 5 from J; bases not matched to a gene: 7. In germline, CDR1 is KGHDR, CDR2 SFDVKD. The CDR3 DNA sequence: TGTGCCACCAGTGATTTCGGGGGCGGGAGGGTTGAGACCCAGTACTTC. Protein sequence: CATSDFGGGRVETQYF.

The chain combines TRBV3-1 (or the pseudogene TRBV3-2) with TRBJ1-3; no reliable D call. CDR1 is LGHDT and CDR2 is YNNKEL in the germline V gene (reference sequence). Trimming took 4 bases from V and 4 from J, leaving 11 bases between them. The length of the CDR3 is 14 residues. The CDR3: CASSRSDYGNTIYF. CDR3 DNA sequence: TGTGCCAGCAGCCGTTCAGACTACGGAAACACCATATATTTT.

V usage is TRBV28 and J usage is TRBJ2-2, with D unclear. V lost 2 bases and J 5 bases, leaving 9 bases between the germline ends. The CDR3 runs to 14 residues. The germline CDR1 and CDR2 sequences are MDHEN and SYDVKM. The CDR3 loop reads CASSLTSRTGELFF. As DNA, the CDR3 is TGTGCCAGCAGTTTAACCTCCCGGACCGGGGAGCTGTTTTTT.

This rearrangement joins TRBV11-2 to TRBJ2-5; the D gene is possibly TRBD2 (5 bases). V lost 3 bases and J lost 5, with 16 bases in between. The CDR3 contains 15 residues. Germline V CDR1 and CDR2: SGHAT, FQNNGV. Here the CDR3 reads CASSLFRGHPETQYF. The CDR3 DNA reads as TGTGCCAGCAGCTTGTTCCGGGGTCACCCGGAGACCCAGTACTTC.

This chain joins TRBV5-8 and TRBJ1-3; the D gene is possibly TRBD1 (5 bases). V was clipped by 2 bases and J by 3 bases, with 6 bases between them. CDR1 is SGHTS, CDR2 YDEGEE, per germline. The CDR3 has 13 amino acids. The CDR3 region is CASSFDSGNTIYF. The CDR3 nucleotides read TGTGCCAGCAGCTTCGACAGTGGAAACACCATATATTTT. Supplemented by reference TRBV5-8 and TRBJ1-3, the full variable domain reads EAGVTQSPTHLIKTRGQQATLRCSPISGHTSVYWYQQALGLGLQFLLWYDEGEERNRGNFPPRFSGRQFPNYSSELNVNALELEDSALYLCASSFDSGNTIYFGEGSWLTVV.

The chain uses TRBV30 and TRBJ1-2, with D possibly being TRBD1 (6 bases). This CDR3 has 15 amino acids. Trimming left V 2 bases short and J 5 bases short, with 18 bases between. Germline V gene lookup returns CDR1 GTSNPN and CDR2 SVGIG (reference sequence). The CDR3: CAWSRMTGDFYGYTF. The CDR3 DNA reads TGTGCCTGGAGTCGAATGACAGGAGACTTTTATGGCTACACCTTC.

The J gene is TRBJ1-2, the V gene TRBV13; 10 bases are a match to TRBD1. Germline CDR1 reads PRHDT; CDR2 reads FYEKMQ (reference sequence). The junction had 7 bases not matched to a gene; V was cut back by 6 bases and J by 3 bases. The CDR3 extends over 15 amino acids. The CDR3 DNA follows: TGTGCCAGCAGACGAACCGGGACAGGGGACTATGGCTACACCTTC. Its translation is CASRRTGTGDYGYTF.

Here the CDR3 DNA reads TGTGCCAGCAGCCAAGAGGTCACTAGCGTCGAGCAGTACTTC. Its protein is CASSQEVTSVEQYF. The chain employs TRBV4-2 and TRBJ2-7; 7 nucleotides agree with TRBD2. V shed 0 bases, J shed 6 bases, and the junction held 5 bases outside the gene matches. This CDR3 comprises 14 residues. CDR1 is LGHNA and CDR2 is YNFKEQ in the germline V gene.

J is TRBJ2-5 and V is TRBV18, with 9 bases matching TRBD1. V trimming: 3 bases; J trimming: 1 base; junction bases outside the gene matches: 3. Germline V gene lookup returns CDR1 KGHSH and CDR2 LQKENI. This CDR3 has 15 amino acids. The CDR3 bases are TGTGCCAGCTCACCTGTACAGGGGGCCCAAGAGACCCAGTACTTC. This sequence encodes CASSPVQGAQETQYF.

The chain couples TRBV18 to TRBJ2-7; TRBD2 aligns across 16 bases. CDR1 is KGHSH, CDR2 LQKENI, per germline. This CDR3 contains 17 residues. After removal of 3 bases from V and 4 bases from J, the junction contained 6 bases not matched to a gene. In DNA form, the CDR3 reads TGTGCCAGCTCACCTACCGGGACTAGCGGGGGGGCTTACGAGCAGTACTTC. Residues: CASSPTGTSGGAYEQYF.

The V and J genes are TRBV5-1 and TRBJ2-2, with D maybe TRBD2 (6 bases). Trimming pared 2 bases from V and 3 bases from J, leaving 11 bases between. The CDR3 loop spans 15 amino acids. Germline V gene sequence: CDR1 SGHRS, CDR2 YFSETQ. The CDR3 loop reads CASSLGGPYTGELFF. The DNA of the CDR3 is TGCGCCAGCAGCTTAGGAGGGCCTTACACCGGGGAGCTGTTTTTT. The full variable domain, its missing parts supplied by reference TRBV5-1 and TRBJ2-2, is KAGVTQTPRYLIKTRGQQVTLSCSPISGHRSVSWYQQTPGQGLQFLFEYFSETQRNKGNFPGRFSGRQFSNSRSEMNVSTLELGDSALYLCASSLGGPYTGELFFGEGSRLTVL.

The J gene is TRBJ2-2, the V gene TRBV7-9; TRBD1 matches 12 bases. This CDR3 is built from 18 residues. V trimming: 4 bases; J trimming: 3 bases; junction bases outside the gene matches: 9. In germline, CDR1 is SEHNR, CDR2 FQNEAQ (reference sequence). This chain's CDR3 is CASSSGQGASPHTGELFF. The CDR3 DNA is TGTGCCAGCAGCTCGGGACAGGGGGCGAGTCCTCACACCGGGGAGCTGTTTTTT.

The chain is built from TRBV6-5 and TRBJ2-5; 12 bases agree with TRBD2. The ends lost 5 bases at V and 5 bases at J; junction bases unmatched: 3. This CDR3 has 14 residues. From germline, CDR1 is MNHEY and CDR2 SVGAGI. The CDR3 region has the DNA TGTGCCAGCAGTCCGACTAGCGGGAGTGAGACCCAGTACTTC. Encoded protein: CASSPTSGSETQYF.